The 9 T cell receptor beta chains in this list originate from one sample, sequenced in a study of cytomegalovirus exposure and HLA in healthy donors. Primers: 60 Vbeta forward and 13 Jbeta reverse. Repertoires were generated with immunoSEQ multiplex PCR, while TCRdb's copy carries only in-frame clones and drops some. The sample lists about 160,000 clones, approximately 80% seen once, with 1.5% to 1.7% in the top ten. The sequenced sample consisted of PBMCs. These receptors were collected from a young woman in good health and CMV-seronegative.

The chain recombines TRBV10-3 with TRBJ1-4; 9 bases align to TRBD1. V was pared by 6 bases and J by 8 bases, with 7 bases of the junction left unmatched. Germline assignment: CDR1 ENHRY and CDR2 SYGVKD. CDR3 length: 14 residues. The CDR3, as DNA: TGTGCCATCAGACCGGGACAGGGTCAGGAAAAACTGTTTTTT. This codes for CAIRPGQGQEKLFF.

CDR3 loop: CAWNRDSNEKLFF. In DNA form, the CDR3 reads TGTGCCTGGAACCGGGACAGCAATGAAAAACTGTTTTTT. The chain couples TRBV30 to TRBJ1-4; TRBD1 agrees at 7 bases. Losses at the gene ends were 4 bases for V and 5 bases for J; bases not matched to a gene: 4. This CDR3 is built from 13 residues. CDR1 is GTSNPN and CDR2 is SVGIG in the germline V gene (reference sequence).

The chain uses TRBV11-1 and TRBJ2-5, with 7 bases lining up with TRBD1. The J call is uncertain, as TRBJ2-7 better fits the DNA end. The length of the CDR3 is 14 residues. Germline V CDR1 and CDR2: SGHAT, FQDESV (reference sequence). CDR3 in DNA: TGTGCCAGCAGCTTCTTGACAGGGCACTACGAGCAGTACTTC. It specifies CASSFLTGHYEQYF.

The chain is built from TRBV5-1 and TRBJ2-7; maybe TRBD2 (5 bases). V was trimmed by 5 bases and J by 2 bases, leaving 8 bases between them. Germline V gene data show CDR1 as SGHRS and CDR2 as YFSETQ. This CDR3 has 12 amino acids. The CDR3 loop reads CASRGDAYEQYF. CDR3 nucleotide sequence: TGCGCCAGCAGGGGAGACGCCTACGAGCAGTACTTC.

This chain links TRBV2 with TRBJ1-1; the D is unclear. Trimming took 3 bases from V and 1 from J, leaving 15 bases between them. CDR3 length: 16 residues. Germline-derived CDR1 and CDR2 are SNHLY and FYNNEI. In DNA, the CDR3 is TGTGCCAGCAGTGATCCGCATAGGACTGAGAACACTGAAGCTTTCTTT. Translated, it gives CASSDPHRTENTEAFF.

About this clone itself: Sequence at one end of the junction differs from germline and may be a read error. The chain uses TRBV6-5 and TRBJ1-1; tentatively, D is TRBD1 (5 bases). The CDR3 contains 11 residues. The germline V gene has CDR1 MNHEY and CDR2 SVGAGI. CDR3: CASSHEGTSRF. The CDR3 nucleotides read TGTGCCAGCAGTCACGAAGGGACTTCCAGATTT.

The gene calls are TRBV29-1 and TRBJ2-7; 7 bases align to TRBD1. Germline lookup yields CDR1 SQVTM and CDR2 ANQGSEA. After removal of 7 bases from V and 5 bases from J, the junction contained 14 bases not matched to a gene. This CDR3 is 14 amino acids long. CDR3 residues: CSAGQAQDFDEQYF. The DNA for the CDR3 is TGCAGCGCAGGACAGGCCCAGGATTTCGACGAGCAGTACTTC.

The chain employs TRBV19 and TRBJ1-2; D unclear. This CDR3 has 14 amino acids. V was shortened by 3 bases and J by 2 bases, with 10 bases between the two germline ends. The germline CDR1 and CDR2 sequences are LNHDA and SQIVND (reference sequence). CDR3 bases: TGTGCCAGTAGTATTTTAGCGGTAAACTATGGCTACACCTTC. It codes for CASSILAVNYGYTF.

In its sample, this clone was seen once. A junction end diverges from the germline sequence, so it may reflect a read error. This chain links TRBV7-9 with TRBJ2-5, with 10 bases lining up with TRBD2. Germline V gene lookup returns CDR1 SEHNR and CDR2 FQNEAQ (reference sequence). The CDR3 is made up of 17 amino acids. This chain's CDR3 is CSSSALPLAGAWETQYF. Here the CDR3 DNA reads TGTTCCAGCAGCGCTCTACCCCTAGCGGGGGCATGGGAGACCCAGTACTTC.